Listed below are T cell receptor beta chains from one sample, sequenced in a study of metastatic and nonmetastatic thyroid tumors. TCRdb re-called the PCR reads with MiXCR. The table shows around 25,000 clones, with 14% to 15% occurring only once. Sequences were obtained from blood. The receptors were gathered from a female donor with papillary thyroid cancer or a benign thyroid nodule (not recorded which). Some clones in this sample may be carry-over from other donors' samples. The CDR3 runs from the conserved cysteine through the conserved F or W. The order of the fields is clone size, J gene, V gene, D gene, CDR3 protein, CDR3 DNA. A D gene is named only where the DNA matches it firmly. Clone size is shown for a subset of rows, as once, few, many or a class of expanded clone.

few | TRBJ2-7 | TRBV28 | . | CASREERLVQYF | TGTGCCAGCAGAGAAGAAAGGCTGGTGCAGTACTTC
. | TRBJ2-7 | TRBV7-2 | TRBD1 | CASSLGQGVSYEQYF | TGTGCCAGCAGCTTAGGACAGGGAGTTTCCTACGAGCAGTACTTC
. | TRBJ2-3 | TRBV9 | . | CVSSVELGTDTLYF | TGTGTCAGCAGCGTCGAGTTGGGCACAGATACACTGTATTTT
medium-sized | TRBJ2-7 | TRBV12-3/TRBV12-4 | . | CASSFQSGYEQYF | TGTGCCAGCAGCTTCCAATCGGGCTACGAGCAGTACTTC
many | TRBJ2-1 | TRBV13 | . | CASSFSGPGNEQFF | TGTGCCAGCAGCTTCAGCGGGCCGGGGAATGAGCAGTTCTTC
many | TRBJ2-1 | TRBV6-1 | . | CASSPNSYNEQFF | TGTGCCAGCAGTCCAAACTCCTACAATGAGCAGTTCTTC
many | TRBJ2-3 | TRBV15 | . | CATSGLGDTQYF | TGTGCCACCAGCGGACTGGGAGATACGCAGTATTTT
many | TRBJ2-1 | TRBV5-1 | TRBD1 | CASSWGGQGNEQFF | TGCGCCAGCAGCTGGGGGGGACAGGGGAATGAGCAGTTCTTC
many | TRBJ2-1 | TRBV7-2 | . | CASSLSGLSTYNEQFF | TGTGCCAGCAGCTTATCGGGACTTTCCACTTACAATGAGCAGTTCTTC
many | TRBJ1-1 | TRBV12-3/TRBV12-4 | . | CASSQRQRNTEAFF | TGTGCCAGCAGCCAAAGACAGCGGAACACTGAAGCTTTCTTT
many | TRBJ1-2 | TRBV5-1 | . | CASSSSGQGYGYTF | TGCGCCAGCAGCTCATCGGGGCAGGGCTATGGCTACACCTTC
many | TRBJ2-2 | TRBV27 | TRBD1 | CASSWTGANTGELFF | TGTGCCAGCAGTTGGACAGGGGCGAACACCGGGGAGCTGTTTTTT
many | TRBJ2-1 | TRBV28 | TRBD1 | CASVNRGLYNEQFF | TGTGCCAGCGTAAACAGGGGGCTGTACAATGAGCAGTTCTTC
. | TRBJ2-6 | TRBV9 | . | CASSLGLARSSGANVLTF | TGTGCCAGCAGCTTAGGTCTAGCGCGGTCCTCTGGGGCCAACGTCCTGACTTTC
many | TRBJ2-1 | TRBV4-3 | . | CASSRKAGIREQFF | TGCGCCAGCAGCCGGAAGGCGGGAATCCGGGAGCAGTTCTTC
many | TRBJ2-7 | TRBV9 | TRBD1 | CASSEGTEQYEQYF | TGTGCCAGCAGCGAAGGGACAGAACAATACGAGCAGTACTTC
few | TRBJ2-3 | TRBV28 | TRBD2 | CASNRAGGARGIDTQYF | TGTGCCAGCAACCGGGCGGGAGGGGCTCGTGGCATAGATACGCAGTATTTT
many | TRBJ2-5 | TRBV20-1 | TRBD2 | CSATPGGSTQYF | TGCAGTGCTACCCCCGGGGGGTCTACCCAGTACTTC
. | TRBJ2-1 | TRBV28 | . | CASSLFTVGMNEQFF | TGTGCCAGCAGTTTATTCACAGTAGGAATGAATGAGCAGTTCTTC
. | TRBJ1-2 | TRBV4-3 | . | CASSQEGHYGYTF | TGCGCCAGCAGCCAAGAGGGCCACTATGGCTACACCTTC
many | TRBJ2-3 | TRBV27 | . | CASRTQGSDTQYF | TGTGCCAGCAGGACTCAGGGTTCGGATACGCAGTATTTT
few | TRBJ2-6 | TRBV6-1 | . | CASTGGVSGANVLTF | TGTGCCAGCACCGGAGGAGTATCCGGGGCCAACGTCCTGACTTTC
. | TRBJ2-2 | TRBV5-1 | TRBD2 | CASSSSGGISGELFF | TGCGCCAGCAGCTCTAGCGGGGGTATTAGCGGGGAGCTGTTTTTT
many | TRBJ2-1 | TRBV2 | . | CASSGGGGGNEQFF | TGTGCCAGCAGTGGAGGGGGCGGGGGAAATGAGCAGTTCTTC
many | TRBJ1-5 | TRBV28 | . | CASSPQGYNQPQHF | TGTGCCAGCAGTCCCCAGGGATACAATCAGCCCCAGCATTTT